These 21 T cell receptor beta chains share one sample of origin, sequenced in a study of shared T cell receptors in the human thymus. Sequenced by immunoSEQ multiplex PCR; TCRdb stores in-frame clones only, minus some. The table shows over 650,000 clones, with about 89% occurring only once. A further study also used this sample, focusing on human thymus T cells.

The specimen sequenced was thymocytes. These receptor sequences come from a boy younger than two with a congenital heart defect.

This rearrangement joins TRBV29-1 to TRBJ2-3; D might be TRBD1 (6 bases). The V end was cut by 0 bases, the J end by 2 bases, with 12 bases between. The germline gives CDR1 SQVTM, CDR2 ANQGSEA. The CDR3 has 15 residues. The CDR3 bases are TGCAGCGTTGAAGATCAAACAGGGAACACAGATACGCAGTATTTT. This encodes CSVEDQTGNTDTQYF.

The V gene is TRBV7-6, the J gene TRBJ2-3, with TRBD2 matching over 13 bases. The CDR3 covers 18 residues. Germline V gives CDR1 SGHVS, CDR2 FNYEAQ. Trimming cost V 5 bases and J 4 bases; bases outside gene matches: 12. This CDR3 is CASSPGLAGVIHSDTQYF. The CDR3 DNA follows: TGTGCCAGCAGCCCCGGACTAGCGGGGGTCATTCACTCAGATACGCAGTATTTT. The variable domain in full, with the rest retrieved from reference TRBV7-6 and TRBJ2-3, is GAGVSQSPRYKVTKRGQDVALRCDPISGHVSLYWYRQALGQGPEFLTYFNYEAQQDKSGLPNDRFSAERPEGSISTLTIQRTEQRDSAMYRCASSPGLAGVIHSDTQYFGPGTRLTVL.

V usage is TRBV28 and J usage is TRBJ1-1, with TRBD1 matching over 9 bases. The CDR3 spans 16 residues. The ends lost 5 bases at V and 1 base at J; junction bases unmatched: 8. Germline CDR1 reads MDHEN; CDR2 reads SYDVKM. The CDR3 nucleotides read TGTGCCAGCAGTCCGGACAGGGGAGCCAGGAACACTGAAGCTTTCTTT. Amino acid sequence: CASSPDRGARNTEAFF.

The chain links TRBV29-1 to TRBJ2-3; the match to TRBD1 covers 9 bases. Trimming took 1 base from V and 1 from J; bases not matched to a gene: 9. This CDR3 spans 17 amino acids. Germline-derived CDR1 and CDR2 are SQVTM and ANQGSEA. The DNA for the CDR3 is TGCAGCGTTGAAGTTCCGAGGGGACAGGGTCGCACAGATACGCAGTATTTT. Its translation: CSVEVPRGQGRTDTQYF.

This chain links TRBV14 with TRBJ2-7; 7 bases match TRBD2. The CDR3 is 16 amino acids. V shed 0 bases and J 2 bases; nucleotides not matched to a gene: 7. Germline V gene sequence: CDR1 SGHDN, CDR2 FVKESK. Here the CDR3 DNA reads TGTGCCAGCAGCCAAGATACAGGACTAGTAACCTACGAGCAGTACTTC. It translates to CASSQDTGLVTYEQYF. Drawing the rest from reference TRBV14 and TRBJ2-7, the complete variable domain is EAGVTQFPSHSVIEKGQTVTLRCDPISGHDNLYWYRRVMGKEIKFLLHFVKESKQDESGMPNNRFLAERTGGTYSTLKVQPAELEDSGVYFCASSQDTGLVTYEQYFGPGTRLTVT.

The chain joins TRBV7-2 to TRBJ1-4; D remains unclear. V shed 5 bases and J shed 4 bases, with 17 bases lying between them. The CDR3 consists of 16 residues. Germline CDR1 is SGHTA and CDR2 is FQGNSA. CDR3 DNA sequence: TGTGCCAGCAGCCCTGACGGCGGCAGCTTTAATGAAAAACTGTTTTTT. Its protein is CASSPDGGSFNEKLFF.

The chain uses TRBV4-1 and TRBJ1-2, with unresolved D. This CDR3 has 18 residues. Trimming took off 0 bases at V and 1 base at J, with 18 bases between the two ends. Germline loops: CDR1 MGHRA, CDR2 YSYEKL. The CDR3 region is CASSQDPSAGDINYGYTF. In DNA, the CDR3 is TGCGCCAGCAGCCAAGATCCTTCAGCCGGGGATATTAACTATGGCTACACCTTC.

This sequence joins TRBV7-9 and TRBJ2-2; 9 nucleotides match TRBD2. The CDR3 totals 16 residues. Per germline, CDR1 SEHNR and CDR2 FQNEAQ (reference sequence). V trimming: 5 bases; J trimming: 6 bases; junction bases outside the gene matches: 10. The CDR3 loop reads CASSTTGLAVPGELFF. The CDR3, as DNA: TGTGCCAGCAGCACAACGGGACTAGCTGTTCCCGGGGAGCTGTTTTTT.

The rearrangement uses TRBV5-1 and TRBJ1-6; 8 bases line up with TRBD1. The CDR3 runs to 18 residues. Trimming took 2 bases from V and 8 from J; bases not matched to a gene: 15. CDR1 SGHRS and CDR2 YFSETQ come from the germline V gene. CDR3 in amino acids: CASSFTNPRQGRDSPLHF. The CDR3 region has the DNA TGCGCCAGCAGCTTTACAAACCCACGACAGGGGAGGGATTCACCCCTCCACTTT.

Only one count was recorded for this clone. The chain is built from TRBV14 and TRBJ2-1, with TRBD2 matching over 7 bases. The CDR3 sequence is 15 residues long. The germline gives CDR1 SGHDN, CDR2 FVKESK. V shed 6 bases, J shed 1 base, and the junction held 6 bases outside the gene matches. The CDR3 nucleotides read TGTGCCAGCAGAAGCGGGACGCCTTCCTACAATGAGCAGTTCTTC. Translating gives CASRSGTPSYNEQFF.

As for this clone: An end of the junction does not agree with germline; a read error may underlie this. The J gene is TRBJ2-2, the V gene TRBV14; tentatively, D is TRBD1 (5 bases). The CDR3 consists of 18 residues. Germline CDR1 reads SGHDN; CDR2 reads FVKESK. CDR3: CASGQDSKGQINTGELFF. The CDR3 region has the DNA TGTGCCAGCGGCCAAGATAGCAAGGGGCAGATCAACACCGGGGAGCTGTTTTTT.

This clone was counted once. This rearrangement joins TRBV5-1 to TRBJ2-5; D perhaps matches TRBD1 (5 bases). V lost 4 bases and J 4 bases, leaving 14 bases between the germline ends. This CDR3 is 14 amino acids long. Germline CDR1 and CDR2: SGHRS and YFSETQ. CDR3 nucleotide sequence: TGCGCCAGCAGCGCCCAGGGTTTTGGAGAGACCCAGTACTTC. The encoded protein is CASSAQGFGETQYF.

V is TRBV19 and J is TRBJ1-4, with D perhaps TRBD1 (6 bases). This CDR3 comprises 16 residues. The germline gives CDR1 LNHDA, CDR2 SQIVND (reference sequence). Trimming stripped 7 bases from V and 5 bases from J, with 20 bases between. CDR3 coding DNA: TGTGCCAGTACCGAAGTAAGACAGGCAGAGAATGAAAAACTGTTTTTT. Translation: CASTEVRQAENEKLFF.

The chain uses TRBV6-6 and TRBJ2-3, with D perhaps matching TRBD2 (5 bases). V gave up 6 bases and J gave up 2 bases, with 12 bases separating them. The CDR3 is made up of 14 amino acids. Germline CDR1 is MNHNY and CDR2 is SVGAGI (reference sequence). CDR3 sequence: CASRGRTSTDTQYF. CDR3 nucleotides: TGTGCCAGCAGGGGGAGAACCTCCACAGATACGCAGTATTTT.

This clone was recorded once. This chain joins TRBV9 and TRBJ2-2; 11 nucleotides match TRBD2. Germline loops: CDR1 SGDLS, CDR2 YYNGEE. The trim removed 4 bases at V and 7 bases at J, leaving 9 bases unmatched. The CDR3 spans 16 residues. CDR3 residues: CASSSASGGSFGELFF. As DNA, the CDR3 is TGTGCCAGCAGCTCGGCTAGCGGGGGGTCCTTCGGGGAGCTGTTTTTT.

The V gene is TRBV28, the J gene TRBJ2-5; 8 bases line up with TRBD1. The CDR3 is made up of 15 amino acids. Germline CDR1 MDHEN, CDR2 SYDVKM. V was pared by 5 bases and J by 4 bases, with 9 bases of the junction left unmatched. The CDR3, as DNA: TGTGCCAGCAGTCTGGACAGGGATGGTCCAGAGACCCAGTACTTC. Residues: CASSLDRDGPETQYF. The variable domain in full, completed from reference TRBV28 and TRBJ2-5, reads DVKVTQSSRYLVKRTGEKVFLECVQDMDHENMFWYRQDPGLGLRLIYFSYDVKMKEKGDIPEGYSVSREKKERFSLILESASTNQTSMYLCASSLDRDGPETQYFGPGTRLLVL.

The chain carries TRBV14 and TRBJ2-1; D might be TRBD1 (6 bases). The CDR3 totals 11 residues. Trimming pared 3 bases from V and 10 bases from J, leaving 7 bases between. CDR1 and CDR2 (germline): SGHDN, FVKESK. CDR3 amino acids: CASSQGTEQFF. The DNA of the CDR3 is TGTGCCAGCAGCCAGGGGACAGAGCAGTTCTTC.

Only one count was recorded for this clone. This chain uses TRBV6-1 with TRBJ1-1, with D possibly being TRBD1 (6 bases). Germline V lookup: CDR1 MNHNS, CDR2 SASEGT. The CDR3 is 15 residues long. V shed 3 bases and J shed 2 bases, with 13 bases lying between them. The CDR3: CASSEDSDPNTEAFF. CDR3 bases: TGTGCCAGCAGTGAGGACAGCGACCCTAACACTGAAGCTTTCTTT.

The chain is built from TRBV7-2 and TRBJ2-7; 9 nucleotides match TRBD1. Trimming cost V 2 bases and J 2 bases; bases outside gene matches: 13. The CDR3 has 18 amino acids. Germline V gene data show CDR1 as SGHTA and CDR2 as FQGNSA. CDR3 amino acids: CASSLSRGGQGRAYEQYF. The CDR3 DNA is TGTGCCAGCAGCTTAAGCCGGGGTGGACAGGGGCGGGCCTACGAGCAGTACTTC.

V is TRBV28 and J is TRBJ1-6; 9 positions agree with TRBD1. The CDR3 is 15 residues long. Trimming took 4 bases from V and 9 from J; bases not matched to a gene: 7. Looked up from germline, CDR1 is MDHEN and CDR2 is SYDVKM. The CDR3: CASSYPGTGFSPLHF. CDR3 DNA sequence: TGTGCCAGCAGTTACCCCGGGACAGGGTTTTCACCCCTCCACTTT.

In its sample, this clone was seen once. The V call is TRBV5-5, the J call TRBJ1-6; TRBD1 agrees at 10 bases. The CDR3 is made up of 16 amino acids. The V segment lost 3 bases and the J segment 9 bases; nucleotides outside the gene matches: 9. Germline V gene lookup returns CDR1 SGHKS and CDR2 YYEKEE (reference sequence). CDR3 bases: TGTGCCAGCAGCTCCACCCGGACAGGGGGGGGTTCACCCCTCCACTTT. Translation gives CASSSTRTGGGSPLHF.